Below, 6 T cell receptor beta chains from the same sample are listed, as sequenced in a study of cytomegalovirus exposure and HLA in healthy donors. Here immunoSEQ multiplex PCR was the method, and the copy in TCRdb shows in-frame clones only, minus some. Of some 140,000 clones in the sample, 70% to 85% were seen once. Specimen: PBMCs. Receptors were obtained from a man aged 25-45 years in good health and CMV-seropositive.

This chain joins TRBV18 and TRBJ1-5, with 7 bases that match TRBD1. This CDR3 has 15 residues. Germline lookup yields CDR1 KGHSH and CDR2 LQKENI. Germline trimming cut 6 bases from V and 6 bases from J; bases unmatched to any gene: 11. CDR3 region: CASSPFQGDLQPQHF. CDR3 nucleotide sequence: TGTGCCAGCTCCCCCTTCCAGGGGGATCTTCAGCCCCAGCATTTT.

The chain is built from TRBV7-9 and TRBJ2-7, with D perhaps matching TRBD1 (6 bases). This CDR3 spans 12 amino acids. CDR1 and CDR2 (germline): SEHNR, FQNEAQ (reference sequence). V lost 2 bases and J lost 7, with 9 bases in between. For the CDR3, the DNA is TGTGCCAGCAGCTTACTGGGGACAGAGCAGTACTTC. It codes for CASSLLGTEQYF.

The chain is built from TRBV4-3 and TRBJ1-1; D call uncertain. V lost 3 bases to trimming and J lost 1 base, with 6 bases between them. In germline, CDR1 is LGHNA, CDR2 YSLEER. The CDR3 extends over 13 amino acids. The chain's CDR3 is CASSHTENTEAFF. The CDR3 DNA sequence: TGCGCCAGCAGCCACACAGAGAACACTGAAGCTTTCTTT.

The chain carries TRBV6-1 and TRBJ1-1; D not certain. V was clipped by 2 bases and J by 4 bases, with 8 bases between them. The CDR3 runs 13 residues. Looked up from germline, CDR1 is MNHNS and CDR2 is SASEGT. This chain's CDR3 is CASSEQEGTEAFF. In nucleotides, the CDR3 is TGTGCCAGCAGTGAACAGGAGGGCACTGAAGCTTTCTTT.

V gene TRBV19 combines with J gene TRBJ2-7, with 8 bases that match TRBD1. The CDR3 has 14 amino acids. Germline V gives CDR1 LNHDA, CDR2 SQIVND (reference sequence). With V trimmed by 5 bases and J by 5 bases, 8 bases remained unmatched. Written as DNA, the CDR3 is TGTGCCAGTAGTGCCCCGGACAGGGCGGACGAGCAGTACTTC. Translating gives CASSAPDRADEQYF.

The chain employs TRBV6-5 and TRBJ2-4, with D maybe TRBD2 (6 bases). Germline V gene data show CDR1 as MNHEY and CDR2 as SVGAGI. The CDR3 runs to 11 residues. Trimming took 4 bases from V and 10 from J, leaving 8 bases between them. This CDR3 reads CASSLGTIQYF. CDR3 nucleotide sequence: TGTGCCAGCAGTTTGGGGACTATTCAGTACTTC.